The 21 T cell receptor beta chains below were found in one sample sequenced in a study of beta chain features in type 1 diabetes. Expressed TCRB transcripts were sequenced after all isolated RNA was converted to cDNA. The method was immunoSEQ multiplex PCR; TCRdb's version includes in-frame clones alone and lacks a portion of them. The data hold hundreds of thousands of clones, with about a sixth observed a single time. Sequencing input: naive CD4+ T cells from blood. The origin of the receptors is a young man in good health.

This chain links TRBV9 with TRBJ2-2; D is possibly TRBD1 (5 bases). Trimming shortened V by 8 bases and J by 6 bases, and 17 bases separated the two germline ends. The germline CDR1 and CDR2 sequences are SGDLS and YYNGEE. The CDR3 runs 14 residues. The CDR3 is CASTQYPGPGELFF. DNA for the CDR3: TGTGCCAGTACCCAGTATCCAGGGCCCGGGGAGCTGTTTTTT.

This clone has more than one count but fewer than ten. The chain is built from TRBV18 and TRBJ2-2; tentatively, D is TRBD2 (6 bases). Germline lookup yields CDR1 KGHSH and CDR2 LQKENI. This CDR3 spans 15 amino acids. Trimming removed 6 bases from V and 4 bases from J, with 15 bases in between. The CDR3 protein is CASSSSIAATGELFF. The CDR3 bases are TGTGCCAGCTCCTCATCGATAGCGGCCACCGGGGAGCTGTTTTTT.

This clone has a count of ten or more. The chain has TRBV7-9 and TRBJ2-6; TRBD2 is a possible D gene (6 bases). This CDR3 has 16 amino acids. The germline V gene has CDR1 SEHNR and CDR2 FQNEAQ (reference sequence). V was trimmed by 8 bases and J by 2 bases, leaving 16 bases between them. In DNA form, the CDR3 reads TGTGCCAGCCTCATAGGGAGGTTGGCTGGGGCCAACGTCCTGACTTTC. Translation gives CASLIGRLAGANVLTF.

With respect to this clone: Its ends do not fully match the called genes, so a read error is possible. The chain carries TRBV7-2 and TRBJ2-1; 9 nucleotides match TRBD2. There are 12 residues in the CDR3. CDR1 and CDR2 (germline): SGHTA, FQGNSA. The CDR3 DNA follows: TGTGCCAGCAGCTCTCCTAGGGGGACTAGCCTCTTC. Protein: CASSSPRGTSLF.

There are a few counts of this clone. The CDR3 reads CASSPPDRTDTQYF. For the CDR3, the DNA is TGCGCCAGCAGCCCCCCGGACAGGACAGATACGCAGTATTTT. The chain carries TRBV5-1 and TRBJ2-3; 7 positions match TRBD1. Losses at the gene ends were 4 bases for V and 3 bases for J; bases not matched to a gene: 5. The germline gives CDR1 SGHRS, CDR2 YFSETQ. The CDR3 covers 14 residues.

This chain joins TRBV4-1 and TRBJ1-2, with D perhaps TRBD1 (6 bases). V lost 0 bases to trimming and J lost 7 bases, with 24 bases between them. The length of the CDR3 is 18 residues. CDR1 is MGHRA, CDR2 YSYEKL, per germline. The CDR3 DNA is TGCGCCAGCAGCCAAGATGGACAGAGGAACCTCAATTTGGGTGGCTACACCTTC. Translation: CASSQDGQRNLNLGGYTF.

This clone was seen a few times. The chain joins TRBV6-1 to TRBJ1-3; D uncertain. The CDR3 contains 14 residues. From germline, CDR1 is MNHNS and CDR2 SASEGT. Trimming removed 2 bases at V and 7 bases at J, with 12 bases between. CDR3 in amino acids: CASSEMISDNTIYF. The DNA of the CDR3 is TGTGCCAGCAGTGAAATGATCTCAGACAACACCATATATTTT.

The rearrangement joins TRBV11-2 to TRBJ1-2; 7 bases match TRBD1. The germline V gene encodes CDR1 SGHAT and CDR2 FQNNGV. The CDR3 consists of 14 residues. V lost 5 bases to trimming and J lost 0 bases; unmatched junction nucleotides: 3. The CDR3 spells CASSTGVSNYGYTF. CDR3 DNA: TGTGCCAGCAGCACAGGGGTTTCTAACTATGGCTACACCTTC.

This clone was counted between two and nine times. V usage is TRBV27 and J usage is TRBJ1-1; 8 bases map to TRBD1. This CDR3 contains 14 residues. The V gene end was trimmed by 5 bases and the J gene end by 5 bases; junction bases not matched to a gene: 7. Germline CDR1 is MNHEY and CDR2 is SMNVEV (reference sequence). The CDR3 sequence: CASSVRGRRTEAFF. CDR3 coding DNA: TGTGCCAGCAGTGTCAGGGGGCGGAGAACTGAAGCTTTCTTT.

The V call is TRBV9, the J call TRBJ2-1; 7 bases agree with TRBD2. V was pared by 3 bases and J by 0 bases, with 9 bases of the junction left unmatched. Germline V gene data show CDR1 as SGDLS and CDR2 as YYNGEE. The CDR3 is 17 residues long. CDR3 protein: CASSARLAASSYNEQFF. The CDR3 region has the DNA TGTGCCAGCAGCGCGCGACTAGCTGCGAGCTCCTACAATGAGCAGTTCTTC.

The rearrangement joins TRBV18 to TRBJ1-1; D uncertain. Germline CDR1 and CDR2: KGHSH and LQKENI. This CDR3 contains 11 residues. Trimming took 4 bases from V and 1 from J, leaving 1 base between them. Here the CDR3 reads CASSQNTEAFF. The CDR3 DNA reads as TGTGCCAGCTCACAGAACACTGAAGCTTTCTTT.

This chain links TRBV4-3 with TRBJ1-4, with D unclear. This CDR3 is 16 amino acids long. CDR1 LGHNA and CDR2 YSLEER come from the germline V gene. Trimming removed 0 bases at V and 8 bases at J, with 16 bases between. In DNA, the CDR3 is TGCGCCAGCAGCCAAGATCAGGCCTTAAGGCGAGAAAAACTGTTTTTT. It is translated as CASSQDQALRREKLFF.

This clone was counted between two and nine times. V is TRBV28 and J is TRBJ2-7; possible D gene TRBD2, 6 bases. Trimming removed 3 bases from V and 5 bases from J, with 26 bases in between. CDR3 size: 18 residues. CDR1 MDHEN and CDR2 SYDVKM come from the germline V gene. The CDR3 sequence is CASSFVVRGIGPSDEQYF. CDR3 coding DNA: TGTGCCAGCAGTTTTGTTGTGCGGGGCATCGGTCCTTCCGACGAGCAGTACTTC.

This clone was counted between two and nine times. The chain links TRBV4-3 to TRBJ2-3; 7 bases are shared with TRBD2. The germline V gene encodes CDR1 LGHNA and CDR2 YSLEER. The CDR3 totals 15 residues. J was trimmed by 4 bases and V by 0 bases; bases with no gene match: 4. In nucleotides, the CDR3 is TGCGCCAGCAGCCAAGAAGGGAGGGCCCCAGATACGCAGTATTTT. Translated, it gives CASSQEGRAPDTQYF.

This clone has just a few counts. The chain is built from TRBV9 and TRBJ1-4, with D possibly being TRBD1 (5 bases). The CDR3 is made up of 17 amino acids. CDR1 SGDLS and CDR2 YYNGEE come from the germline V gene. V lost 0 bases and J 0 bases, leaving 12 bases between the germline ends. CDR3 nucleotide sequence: TGTGCCAGCAGCGTAGCGGCAGGGAGCGCAACTAATGAAAAACTGTTTTTT. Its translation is CASSVAAGSATNEKLFF. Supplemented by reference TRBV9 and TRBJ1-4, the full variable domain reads DSGVTQTPKHLITATGQRVTLRCSPRSGDLSVYWYQQSLDQGLQFLIQYYNGEERAKGNILERFSAQQFPDLHSELNLSSLELGDSALYFCASSVAAGSATNEKLFFGSGTQLSVL.

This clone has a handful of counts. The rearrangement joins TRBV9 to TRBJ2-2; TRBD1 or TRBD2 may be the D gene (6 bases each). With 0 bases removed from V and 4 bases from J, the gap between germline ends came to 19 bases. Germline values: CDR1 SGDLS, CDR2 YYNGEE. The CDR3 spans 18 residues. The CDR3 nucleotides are TGTGCCAGCAGCGTAGTTGGGGGGCGCGTAGGAAGCACCGGGGAGCTGTTTTTT. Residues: CASSVVGGRVGSTGELFF.

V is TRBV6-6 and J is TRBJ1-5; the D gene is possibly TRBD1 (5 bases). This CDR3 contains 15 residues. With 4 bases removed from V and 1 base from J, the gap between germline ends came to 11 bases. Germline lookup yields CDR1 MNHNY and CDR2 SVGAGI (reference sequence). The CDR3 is CASSSPRDSNQPQHF. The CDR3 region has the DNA TGTGCCAGCAGTTCCCCGCGGGACAGCAATCAGCCCCAGCATTTT.

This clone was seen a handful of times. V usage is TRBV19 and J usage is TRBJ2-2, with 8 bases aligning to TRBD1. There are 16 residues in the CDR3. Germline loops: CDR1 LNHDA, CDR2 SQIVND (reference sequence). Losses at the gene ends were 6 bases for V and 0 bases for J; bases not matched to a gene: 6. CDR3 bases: TGTGCCAGTAGCCGTCACAGGGGGACGAACACCGGGGAGCTGTTTTTT. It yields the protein CASSRHRGTNTGELFF.

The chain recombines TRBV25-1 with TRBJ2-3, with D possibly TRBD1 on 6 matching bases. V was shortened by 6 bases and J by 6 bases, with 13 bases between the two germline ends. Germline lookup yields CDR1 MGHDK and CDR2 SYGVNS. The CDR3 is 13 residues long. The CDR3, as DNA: TGTGCCAGCAGCGGACAGCTCAGGGATACGCAGTATTTT. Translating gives CASSGQLRDTQYF.

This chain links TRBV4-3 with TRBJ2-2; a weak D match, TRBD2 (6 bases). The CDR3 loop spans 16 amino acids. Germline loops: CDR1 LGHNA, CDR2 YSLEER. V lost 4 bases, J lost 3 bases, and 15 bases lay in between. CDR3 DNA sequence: TGCGCCAGCAGCCGGGGGGACCTAGAGGACACCGGGGAGCTGTTTTTT. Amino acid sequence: CASSRGDLEDTGELFF.

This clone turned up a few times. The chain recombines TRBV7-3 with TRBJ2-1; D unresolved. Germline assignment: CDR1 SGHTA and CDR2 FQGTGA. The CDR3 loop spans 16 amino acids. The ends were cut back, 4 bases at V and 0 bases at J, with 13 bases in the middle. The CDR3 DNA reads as TGTGCCAGCAGCTCACGCACTGGAAGCTCCTACAATGAGCAGTTCTTC. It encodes CASSSRTGSSYNEQFF.